A single sample gave rise to the 32 T cell receptor beta chains below, sequenced in a study of CD8+ T cells in alopecia areata. Sequencing relied on a cDNA template that was reverse transcribed from extracted RNA. Assay: immunoSEQ multiplex PCR; the TCRdb copy retains only in-frame clones and omits some. Among about 150,000 clones, approximately 45% were seen once, and the ten largest hold less than 8%. Input material: CD4+ T cells sorted from blood. Receptors originate from a human donor with alopecia areata.

The V and J genes are TRBV30 and TRBJ1-1; a weak D match, TRBD1 (5 bases). The CDR3 length is 13 residues. The germline CDR1 and CDR2 sequences are GTSNPN and SVGIG (reference sequence). V lost 2 bases to trimming and J lost 2 bases, with 9 bases between them. The CDR3 bases are TGTGCCTGGAGTTGGCAGGGAAACACTGAAGCTTTCTTT. Translating it yields CAWSWQGNTEAFF.

The CDR3, as DNA: TGTGCCAGCTCACCACTACCCCCTTCGGGGGACAATGAGCAGTTCTTC. This translates into CASSPLPPSGDNEQFF. This sequence joins TRBV18 and TRBJ2-1; perhaps TRBD2 as D (6 bases). Germline lookup yields CDR1 KGHSH and CDR2 LQKENI. CDR3 length: 16 amino acids. Deletions cut 1 base from V and 5 bases from J, with 15 bases between.

The genes are TRBV29-1 and TRBJ2-5; 9 bases align to TRBD2. The ends lost 5 bases at V and 7 bases at J; junction bases unmatched: 17. The CDR3 has 16 amino acids. CDR1 and CDR2 from the germline V gene are SQVTM and ANQGSEA. For the CDR3, the DNA is TGCAGCGTTCAGCACCGGAATCTAGCGGGAAGGGTGACCCAGTACTTC. Translating gives CSVQHRNLAGRVTQYF.

The rearrangement joins TRBV28 to TRBJ2-5, with a weak D call TRBD2 (6 bases). The CDR3 is 15 residues long. V lost 5 bases, J lost 5 bases, and 18 bases lay in between. The V gene's germline CDR1 is MDHEN and CDR2 SYDVKM. The CDR3 DNA reads TGTGCCAGCAGTCCCCTAGGCATCGGAGGGGAGACCCAGTACTTC. As protein: CASSPLGIGGETQYF.

There are a few counts of this clone. DNA for the CDR3: TGCAGTGCTCGTAAAGAGACCCAGTACTTC. It is translated as CSARKETQYF. V gene TRBV20-1 combines with J gene TRBJ2-5, with unresolved D. The CDR3 is 10 residues long. The germline gives CDR1 DFQATT, CDR2 SNEGSKA (reference sequence). The V and J ends lost 5 bases and 3 bases respectively, with 4 bases between them.

The V and J genes are TRBV5-6 and TRBJ2-5, with TRBD2 matching over 14 bases. CDR1 SGHDT and CDR2 YYEEEE come from the germline V gene. The CDR3 runs 15 residues. J was trimmed by 3 bases and V by 3 bases; bases with no gene match: 1. The chain's CDR3 is CASSWGLAGEETQYF. The CDR3 coding sequence is TGTGCCAGCAGCTGGGGACTAGCGGGAGAAGAGACCCAGTACTTC.

V is TRBV7-2 and J is TRBJ1-4, with a possible D match to TRBD1 (6 bases). The CDR3 has 14 amino acids. Germline V gene data show CDR1 as SGHTA and CDR2 as FQGNSA. The germline V and J ends were trimmed by 5 bases and 8 bases, with 15 bases remaining between them. This chain's CDR3 is CASSPLGGAEKLFF. Here the CDR3 DNA reads TGTGCCAGCAGCCCGCTCGGGGGGGCCGAAAAACTGTTTTTT. The full variable domain, rest sourced from reference TRBV7-2 and TRBJ1-4, is GAGVSQSPSNKVTEKGKDVELRCDPISGHTALYWYRQSLGQGLEFLIYFQGNSAPDKSGLPSDRFSAERTGGSVSTLTIQRTQQEDSAVYLCASSPLGGAEKLFFGSGTQLSVL.

This chain links TRBV29-1 with TRBJ2-1; 7 bases agree with TRBD1. V shed 4 bases and J 9 bases; nucleotides not matched to a gene: 9. Germline V lookup: CDR1 SQVTM, CDR2 ANQGSEA. The CDR3 is 13 residues long. CDR3: CSVATLQGSEQFF. CDR3 DNA: TGCAGCGTTGCCACCCTACAGGGGAGTGAGCAGTTCTTC.

J is TRBJ1-1 and V is TRBV29-1; weak D call: TRBD1 (5 bases). V was clipped by 7 bases and J by 0 bases, with 15 bases between them. CDR3 size: 14 residues. Germline-derived CDR1 and CDR2 are SQVTM and ANQGSEA. As DNA, the CDR3 is TGCAGCGCCCAAAGACAGACCATGAACACTGAAGCTTTCTTT. It translates to CSAQRQTMNTEAFF.

This clone was picked up a small number of times. This chain joins TRBV14 and TRBJ1-2; D is undetermined. The ends were cut back, 3 bases at V and 3 bases at J, with 5 bases in the middle. Germline V CDR1 and CDR2: SGHDN, FVKESK. This CDR3 region has 12 residues. The CDR3 loop reads CASSQNYYGYTF. Written as DNA, the CDR3 is TGTGCCAGCAGCCAGAACTACTATGGCTACACCTTC.

The V call is TRBV5-1, the J call TRBJ2-1; TRBD2 matches 11 bases. The length of the CDR3 is 15 residues. The V and J ends lost 3 bases and 8 bases, in that order; junction bases with no gene match: 7. CDR1 is SGHRS and CDR2 is YFSETQ in the germline V gene. The CDR3 region is CASSSGLAVVDEQFF. The CDR3 DNA reads TGCGCCAGCAGCTCGGGACTAGCGGTGGTCGATGAGCAGTTCTTC.

V is TRBV7-8 and J is TRBJ1-2; D uncertain. The germline CDR1 and CDR2 sequences are SGHVS and FQNEAQ. This CDR3 is 15 amino acids long. V dropped 5 bases and J dropped 3 bases, with 16 bases sitting between them. CDR3 in amino acids: CASSPPEGRYYGYTF. The CDR3 bases are TGTGCCAGCAGCCCCCCCGAGGGAAGATACTATGGCTACACCTTC.

This clone occurred a few times. The chain uses TRBV29-1 and TRBJ1-5; TRBD1 matches at 7 bases. CDR1 and CDR2 from the germline V gene are SQVTM and ANQGSEA. V shed 7 bases, J shed 9 bases, and the junction held 15 bases outside the gene matches. CDR3 size: 14 residues. As DNA, the CDR3 is TGCAGCGCGCGGGACAGTGGGGACGGACGGCCCCAGCATTTT. The encoded protein is CSARDSGDGRPQHF.

The chain combines TRBV28 with TRBJ2-7; TRBD1 or TRBD2 may be the D gene (6 bases each). Looked up from germline, CDR1 is MDHEN and CDR2 is SYDVKM. V was pared by 6 bases and J by 4 bases, with 13 bases between. The CDR3 runs to 13 residues. The CDR3 sequence is CASRWRGVYEQYF. CDR3 DNA sequence: TGTGCCAGCAGGTGGAGGGGGGTTTACGAGCAGTACTTC.

A few counts support this clone. J is TRBJ2-2 and V is TRBV9; 8 positions agree with TRBD2. This CDR3 is 18 amino acids long. V lost 0 bases to trimming and J lost 0 bases; unmatched junction nucleotides: 7. Germline CDR1 SGDLS, CDR2 YYNGEE. This CDR3 is CASSVGILAVTNTGELFF. CDR3 DNA: TGTGCCAGCAGCGTAGGGATACTAGCGGTCACGAACACCGGGGAGCTGTTTTTT.

The chain uses TRBV2 and TRBJ2-5; D perhaps matches TRBD2 (5 bases). This CDR3 comprises 11 residues. Germline V gives CDR1 SNHLY, CDR2 FYNNEI. V was trimmed by 4 bases and J by 9 bases, leaving 9 bases between them. CDR3 sequence reads: CASSGIGAQYF. The CDR3, as DNA: TGTGCCAGCAGTGGGATCGGGGCCCAGTACTTC.

This clone has a handful of counts. The V gene is TRBV5-1, the J gene TRBJ2-3; 8 bases are a match to TRBD2. Germline assignment: CDR1 SGHRS and CDR2 YFSETQ. The CDR3 consists of 14 residues. With 6 bases clipped from V and 4 bases from J, the junction kept 7 bases outside the gene matches. The CDR3 nucleotides are TGCGCCAGCATGATTAGCGGGACCCCAGATACGCAGTATTTT. It yields the protein CASMISGTPDTQYF. The whole variable domain, remainder taken from reference TRBV5-1 and TRBJ2-3, is KAGVTQTPRYLIKTRGQQVTLSCSPISGHRSVSWYQQTPGQGLQFLFEYFSETQRNKGNFPGRFSGRQFSNSRSEMNVSTLELGDSALYLCASMISGTPDTQYFGPGTRLTVL.

The V call is TRBV2, the J call TRBJ2-3, with D unclear. Germline V gene sequence: CDR1 SNHLY, CDR2 FYNNEI. The CDR3 length is 13 residues. Trimming stripped 0 bases from V and 8 bases from J, with 9 bases between. CDR3 bases: TGTGCCAGCAGTGAAGCGTTGATTGGTACGCAGTATTTT. Translating gives CASSEALIGTQYF.

The chain couples TRBV7-9 to TRBJ2-1; unclear D gene. Germline V gives CDR1 SEHNR, CDR2 FQNEAQ (reference sequence). Trimming left V 5 bases short and J 3 bases short, with 11 bases between. CDR3 length equals 14 residues. The CDR3 nucleotides read TGTGCCAGCAGCAGAAACGGATTCTACAATGAGCAGTTCTTC. This gives the protein CASSRNGFYNEQFF.

The V call is TRBV30, the J call TRBJ2-1, with D possibly called TRBD1 or TRBD2 (6 bases each). The CDR3 runs to 13 residues. V was pared by 0 bases and J by 14 bases, with 17 bases between. Germline V gene data show CDR1 as GTSNPN and CDR2 as SVGIG (reference sequence). Written as DNA, the CDR3 is TGTGCCTGGAGTGTACGGCAATTGGGGGGCGAGTTCTTC. Its translation: CAWSVRQLGGEFF.

The gene calls are TRBV29-1 and TRBJ1-1, with TRBD1 as a possible D gene (6 bases). The CDR3 runs 13 residues. Germline V gene sequence: CDR1 SQVTM, CDR2 ANQGSEA. V was cut by 0 bases and J by 6 bases, with 11 bases left in between. The CDR3 DNA reads as TGCAGCGTTGAAGAACAGGGAAAGGCTGAAGCTTTCTTT. This translates into CSVEEQGKAEAFF.

The sample holds one count of this clone. This rearrangement joins TRBV5-1 to TRBJ2-4; maybe TRBD2 (5 bases). Germline V gene lookup returns CDR1 SGHRS and CDR2 YFSETQ. The germline V and J ends were trimmed by 4 bases and 0 bases, with 11 bases remaining between them. The CDR3 contains 15 residues. CDR3 in amino acids: CASSTGILAKNIQYF. The CDR3 DNA sequence: TGCGCCAGCAGCACGGGGATATTAGCCAAAAACATTCAGTACTTC.

V gene TRBV4-1 combines with J gene TRBJ1-2; possible D gene TRBD1, 6 bases. The V end was cut by 6 bases, the J end by 4 bases, with 15 bases between. CDR1 and CDR2 (germline): MGHRA, YSYEKL. CDR3 size: 14 residues. The CDR3 here is CASRHTGSGYGYTF. Written as DNA, the CDR3 is TGCGCCAGCAGACACACAGGGTCAGGCTATGGCTACACCTTC.

The chain employs TRBV5-1 and TRBJ2-2, with D tentatively TRBD1 (6 bases). The CDR3 consists of 14 residues. Trimming removed 6 bases from V and 6 bases from J, with 15 bases in between. Germline V lookup: CDR1 SGHRS, CDR2 YFSETQ. The CDR3 loop is CASKKDSPAGELFF. The CDR3 DNA reads as TGCGCCAGCAAGAAGGACAGCCCGGCCGGGGAGCTGTTTTTT. Full variable domain (missing parts from reference TRBV5-1 and TRBJ2-2): KAGVTQTPRYLIKTRGQQVTLSCSPISGHRSVSWYQQTPGQGLQFLFEYFSETQRNKGNFPGRFSGRQFSNSRSEMNVSTLELGDSALYLCASKKDSPAGELFFGEGSRLTVL.

The V gene is TRBV5-1, the J gene TRBJ2-7; 9 bases fit TRBD1. Germline trimming cut 1 base from V and 4 bases from J; bases unmatched to any gene: 6. Germline CDR1 reads SGHRS; CDR2 reads YFSETQ. This CDR3 is 15 amino acids long. Here the CDR3 DNA reads TGCGCCAGCAGCTTGTCCCGGGACAGGGAATACGAGCAGTACTTC. Translated: CASSLSRDREYEQYF. The whole variable domain, filled in from reference TRBV5-1 and TRBJ2-7, reads KAGVTQTPRYLIKTRGQQVTLSCSPISGHRSVSWYQQTPGQGLQFLFEYFSETQRNKGNFPGRFSGRQFSNSRSEMNVSTLELGDSALYLCASSLSRDREYEQYFGPGTRLTVT.

This clone has more than one count but fewer than ten. The J gene is TRBJ2-5, the V gene TRBV11-2; maybe TRBD1 (5 bases). The germline CDR1 and CDR2 sequences are SGHAT and FQNNGV. Trimming shortened V by 7 bases and J by 4 bases, and 10 bases separated the two germline ends. This CDR3 has 12 residues. The CDR3 is CASKDSVETQYF. In DNA, the CDR3 is TGTGCCAGCAAAGACAGCGTAGAGACCCAGTACTTC.

CDR3 protein: CASTKYNSVGHEQYF. Here the CDR3 DNA reads TGTGCCAGCACCAAATACAATTCCGTAGGCCACGAGCAGTACTTC. The chain has TRBV7-9 and TRBJ2-7; D not resolved. CDR1 is SEHNR, CDR2 FQNEAQ, per germline (reference sequence). This CDR3 has 15 amino acids. Between the trimmed V and J ends, which lost 7 bases and 5 bases, there was a span of 21 bases.

This clone came up a few times. The J gene is TRBJ2-4, the V gene TRBV7-9, with D perhaps TRBD2 (7 bases). V lost 6 bases to trimming and J lost 9 bases, with 21 bases between them. The CDR3 is 15 amino acids. Per the germline V gene, CDR1 is SEHNR and CDR2 is FQNEAQ (reference sequence). The CDR3 sequence is CASRGTGGPRGIQYF. The CDR3, as DNA: TGTGCCAGCAGGGGCACGGGGGGCCCCAGGGGCATTCAGTACTTC. The entire variable domain, with the rest obtained from reference TRBV7-9 and TRBJ2-4, is as follows: DTGVSQNPRHKITKRGQNVTFRCDPISEHNRLYWYRQTLGQGPEFLTYFQNEAQLEKSRLLSDRFSAERPKGSFSTLEIQRTEQGDSAMYLCASRGTGGPRGIQYFGAGTRLSVL.

The rearrangement uses TRBV5-1 and TRBJ2-7; the match to TRBD2 covers 8 bases. CDR3 length: 15 amino acids. Germline V gene lookup returns CDR1 SGHRS and CDR2 YFSETQ. J lost 7 bases, V lost 4 bases, and 13 bases had no gene match. This CDR3 reads CASSLLAESRVEQYF. The CDR3 nucleotides read TGCGCCAGCAGCCTACTAGCGGAAAGCCGCGTTGAGCAGTACTTC.

The chain has TRBV2 and TRBJ1-2, with 7 nucleotides matching TRBD1. V shed 5 bases and J 7 bases; nucleotides not matched to a gene: 10. The CDR3 spans 14 residues. The germline V gene encodes CDR1 SNHLY and CDR2 FYNNEI. The CDR3 DNA reads TGTGCCAGCAGTCCACGGACAGGTCCTACTGGCTACACCTTC. Translation gives CASSPRTGPTGYTF.

This clone was detected only a few times. This chain joins TRBV4-1 and TRBJ1-5, with TRBD1 identical over 7 bases. Germline assignment: CDR1 MGHRA and CDR2 YSYEKL. The junction had 6 bases not matched to a gene; V was cut back by 0 bases and J by 7 bases. The CDR3 loop spans 15 amino acids. The CDR3 region is CASSQDYRGYQPQHF. Here the CDR3 DNA reads TGCGCCAGCAGCCAAGATTACAGGGGTTACCAGCCCCAGCATTTT.

This clone was picked up a small number of times. CDR3 in amino acids: CASSLMTIGEQFF. The CDR3 DNA follows: TGTGCCAGCAGCTTAATGACCATCGGTGAGCAGTTCTTC. The rearrangement uses TRBV7-2 and TRBJ2-1, with no clear D. Per germline, CDR1 SGHTA and CDR2 FQGNSA. This CDR3 region has 13 residues. Trimming shortened V by 2 bases and J by 9 bases, and 11 bases separated the two germline ends.